This TCR beta chain was identified during a study of blood T cell repertoires in COVID-19. In the study overall: Acute-phase and convalescent COVID-19 samples originated in the United States, Italy and Spain.

With 2 bases clipped from V and 9 bases from J, the junction kept 1 base outside the gene matches. CDR3 length equals 12 residues. Germline loops: CDR1 SGHTA, CDR2 FQGTGA. Profiled with immunoSEQ multiplex PCR; TCRdb holds only in-frame clones, not every one. Of 95,000 to 100,000 clones listed, roughly nine tenths are singletons. The chain recombines TRBV7-3 with TRBJ2-1; 7 nucleotides line up with TRBD2. The sequencing input was peripheral blood. This receptor was taken from a man aged 45-60 years with acute or convalescent COVID-19. CDR3 DNA sequence: TGTGCCAGCAGCTTAGGCGGGGGTGAGCAGTTCTTC. The encoded protein is CASSLGGGEQFF.